The following is a T cell receptor beta chain sequence with its context. The data were obtained in a study of blood T cell repertoires in COVID-19. About the research overall: PBMCs, B-cell-depleted T cells, or T cells provided the cDNA or gDNA that made up the material.

Source study methods: Using reference gene primer amplification, nucleated cell counts were estimated. Method: immunoSEQ multiplex PCR; TCRdb's copy keeps in-frame clones and lacks some. The DNA was the basis for D and trimming; V, J and clone size are from that table. Here the sample spans about 320,000 clones, 65% to 90% being singletons. V shed 4 bases and J shed 8 bases, with 11 bases lying between them. The CDR3 totals 12 residues. Germline V CDR1 and CDR2: SNHLY, FYNNEI. This chain connects TRBV2 to TRBJ1-2; D gene unclear. The TCR originated in a human donor in a cohort sampled during active COVID-19. The sequenced sample was peripheral blood. As DNA, the CDR3 is TGTGCCAGCAGTGTAAGTGAGGTCGGCTACACCTTC. Its protein is CASSVSEVGYTF.